Presented here are 24 T cell receptor beta chains from one specimen sequenced in a study of T cell responses to AZD1222 COVID-19 vaccine. TCRdb keeps only in-frame clones here, not all; method: immunoSEQ multiplex PCR. Among some 170,000 clones listed, approximately 91% were seen once. The sample in question was peripheral blood, obtained on day 0 of AZD1222 vaccination. The receptors shown here come from an adult in good health.

The V gene is TRBV10-3, the J gene TRBJ2-3; 15 positions agree with TRBD2. The CDR3 covers 16 residues. The J segment lost 6 bases and the V segment lost 6 bases, leaving 7 bases of the junction unmatched. Germline CDR1 reads ENHRY; CDR2 reads SYGVKD. CDR3 sequence: CAIRPGLAGGRDTQYF. The CDR3 nucleotides read TGTGCCATCAGACCGGGACTAGCGGGGGGCAGGGATACGCAGTATTTT.

CDR3 coding DNA: TGTGCCAGCAGCTTAAGGGGGCTTAAAGGGGCCAACGTCCTGACTTTC. Translated: CASSLRGLKGANVLTF. The genes are TRBV7-3 and TRBJ2-6; the D gene is possibly TRBD1 (6 bases). V lost 1 base to trimming and J lost 4 bases, with 11 bases between them. CDR3 size: 16 residues. CDR1 and CDR2 (germline): SGHTA, FQGTGA.

This chain links TRBV18 with TRBJ2-6; perhaps TRBD1 as D (5 bases). The CDR3 length is 17 residues. Germline loops: CDR1 KGHSH, CDR2 LQKENI. V was pared by 0 bases and J by 0 bases, with 9 bases between. The CDR3 sequence: CASSPPTVSSGANVLTF. The CDR3 DNA is TGTGCCAGCTCACCACCGACAGTAAGCTCTGGGGCCAACGTCCTGACTTTC.

The CDR3 reads CASTQSPTRDEQFF. The CDR3 region has the DNA TGTGCCAGCACTCAAAGCCCGACACGGGATGAGCAGTTCTTC. This sequence joins TRBV7-9 and TRBJ2-1; unclear D gene. Germline CDR1 is SEHNR and CDR2 is FQNEAQ (reference sequence). CDR3 size: 14 residues. V dropped 7 bases and J dropped 8 bases, with 18 bases sitting between them.

V and J are TRBV19 and TRBJ2-1; D is unresolved. The CDR3 length is 15 residues. CDR1 is LNHDA and CDR2 is SQIVND in the germline V gene (reference sequence). Trimming pared 8 bases from V and 4 bases from J, leaving 18 bases between. The CDR3 region is CASRNRATGYNEQFF. In DNA, the CDR3 is TGTGCCAGTCGGAACCGGGCCACCGGTTACAATGAGCAGTTCTTC.

V gene TRBV9 combines with J gene TRBJ2-2; 7 bases map to TRBD1. The germline V gene encodes CDR1 SGDLS and CDR2 YYNGEE. The CDR3 is 14 amino acids. Trimming removed 7 bases from V and 8 bases from J; junction bases left unmatched: 11. CDR3 loop: CASGERGQSGELFF. DNA for the CDR3: TGTGCCAGCGGGGAGAGGGGACAGTCTGGGGAGCTGTTTTTT.

The V gene is TRBV3-1 (or the pseudogene TRBV3-2), the J gene TRBJ1-5; possible D gene TRBD1, 5 bases. The CDR3 has 15 residues. CDR1 is LGHDT, CDR2 YNNKEL, per germline (reference sequence). V was shortened by 1 base and J by 2 bases, with 9 bases between the two germline ends. CDR3 DNA sequence: TGTGCCAGCAGCCAAGGGGGCGCCGGCAATCAGCCCCAGCATTTT. Translating gives CASSQGGAGNQPQHF.

The chain links TRBV7-2 to TRBJ1-4; D is unresolved. CDR1 and CDR2 (germline): SGHTA, FQGNSA. The CDR3 has 16 amino acids. V lost 3 bases and J 3 bases, leaving 14 bases between the germline ends. The CDR3 DNA follows: TGTGCCAGCAGCTTGGGTCCTCCCGGCCCTAATGAAAAACTGTTTTTT. Translated: CASSLGPPGPNEKLFF.

V is TRBV2 and J is TRBJ2-2, with no clear D. The germline V and J ends were trimmed by 7 bases and 0 bases, with 12 bases remaining between them. Germline V gene data show CDR1 as SNHLY and CDR2 as FYNNEI. This CDR3 spans 15 amino acids. The CDR3 sequence: CASKGPRPNTGELFF. Written as DNA, the CDR3 is TGTGCCAGCAAAGGCCCTCGGCCGAACACCGGGGAGCTGTTTTTT.

The chain couples TRBV28 to TRBJ1-1; D call uncertain. The germline V gene encodes CDR1 MDHEN and CDR2 SYDVKM. CDR3 size: 15 residues. V shed 2 bases and J shed 6 bases, with 16 bases lying between them. CDR3 sequence: CASSLVRPQRAEAFF. CDR3 in DNA: TGTGCCAGCAGTTTAGTCCGGCCCCAGCGGGCTGAAGCTTTCTTT.

This clone has more than one count but fewer than ten. The chain is built from TRBV3-1 (or the pseudogene TRBV3-2) and TRBJ1-6, with a tentative D call TRBD1 (5 bases). This CDR3 is built from 15 residues. V was trimmed by 1 base and J by 7 bases, leaving 11 bases between them. Germline V lookup: CDR1 LGHDT, CDR2 YNNKEL (reference sequence). The CDR3 loop is CASSQVGAQNSPLHF. The CDR3 DNA reads as TGTGCCAGCAGCCAAGTCGGGGCTCAGAATTCACCCCTCCACTTT.

V gene TRBV10-3 combines with J gene TRBJ2-1, with TRBD1 identical over 8 bases. Unmatched junction bases numbered 6, after V lost 6 bases and J lost 2 bases. The germline CDR1 and CDR2 sequences are ENHRY and SYGVKD. This CDR3 region has 15 residues. CDR3 sequence reads: CAIRKTGATYNEQFF. CDR3 bases: TGTGCCATCAGGAAGACAGGGGCGACCTACAATGAGCAGTTCTTC.

Only one count was recorded for this clone. CDR3 sequence: CSASLGTAKNIQYF. DNA for the CDR3: TGCAGTGCTAGTCTAGGGACGGCCAAAAACATTCAGTACTTC. The chain uses TRBV20-1 and TRBJ2-4; tentatively, D is TRBD1 or TRBD2 (5 bases each). Trimming stripped 3 bases from V and 1 base from J, with 10 bases between. This CDR3 has 14 residues. In germline, CDR1 is DFQATT, CDR2 SNEGSKA (reference sequence).

The chain recombines TRBV6-1 with TRBJ2-7; D remains unclear. CDR3 length: 15 amino acids. V lost 3 bases, J lost 3 bases, and 15 bases lay in between. Germline V gives CDR1 MNHNS, CDR2 SASEGT. The CDR3 bases are TGTGCCAGCAGTGACCCAAACCTTCGGGTCTACGAGCAGTACTTC. Its translation: CASSDPNLRVYEQYF.

The CDR3 loop is CASSRAASGTEAFF. The CDR3 DNA follows: TGTGCCAGCAGCCGCGCGGCCTCCGGAACGGAAGCTTTCTTT. The chain couples TRBV3-1 (or the pseudogene TRBV3-2) to TRBJ1-1, with D hard to call. V was clipped by 4 bases and J by 8 bases, with 17 bases between them. The germline V gene has CDR1 LGHDT and CDR2 YNNKEL (reference sequence). The CDR3 sequence is 14 residues long.

This clone was seen once. This chain uses TRBV7-9 with TRBJ1-6; D unresolved. Germline loops: CDR1 SEHNR, CDR2 FQNEAQ (reference sequence). CDR3 length: 12 amino acids. Trimming took 2 bases from V and 9 from J, leaving 5 bases between them. CDR3 sequence: CASSLKPSPLHF. The CDR3 DNA follows: TGTGCCAGCAGCTTAAAACCTTCACCCCTCCACTTT. The variable domain in full, with the rest retrieved from reference TRBV7-9 and TRBJ1-6, is DTGVSQNPRHKITKRGQNVTFRCDPISEHNRLYWYRQTLGQGPEFLTYFQNEAQLEKSRLLSDRFSAERPKGSFSTLEIQRTEQGDSAMYLCASSLKPSPLHFGNGTRLTVT.

The V call is TRBV7-9, the J call TRBJ2-3; TRBD2 matches at 12 bases. Germline assignment: CDR1 SEHNR and CDR2 FQNEAQ (reference sequence). This CDR3 contains 16 residues. Losses at the gene ends were 5 bases for V and 2 bases for J; bases not matched to a gene: 5. The DNA of the CDR3 is TGTGCCAGCAGCCTAAGACTAGCGGGGGCCACAGATACGCAGTATTTT. Translation: CASSLRLAGATDTQYF.

CDR3 sequence: CASRGRSSYNEQFF. The DNA of the CDR3 is TGTGCCAGCAGAGGCAGGAGCTCCTACAATGAGCAGTTCTTC. The V gene is TRBV5-6, the J gene TRBJ2-1; D ambiguous. The germline CDR1 and CDR2 sequences are SGHDT and YYEEEE. V was shortened by 5 bases and J by 0 bases, with 9 bases between the two germline ends. This CDR3 has 14 amino acids.

This chain uses TRBV3-1 (or the pseudogene TRBV3-2) with TRBJ1-1; 9 bases line up with TRBD1. J gave up 8 bases and V 6 bases, and 4 bases lay outside the gene matches. This CDR3 has 12 amino acids. From germline, CDR1 is LGHDT and CDR2 YNNKEL (reference sequence). In DNA, the CDR3 is TGTGCCAGCAGGGGGACAGGGCCAGAAGCTTTCTTT. Translating it yields CASRGTGPEAFF.

The rearrangement uses TRBV5-1 and TRBJ1-5; D is uncertain. V was cut by 0 bases and J by 1 base, with 8 bases left in between. The CDR3 loop spans 15 amino acids. Germline CDR1 reads SGHRS; CDR2 reads YFSETQ. As DNA, the CDR3 is TGCGCCAGCAGCTTGGCAGGAGAGAGCAATCAGCCCCAGCATTTT. Its protein is CASSLAGESNQPQHF.

The chain links TRBV9 to TRBJ2-5; 8 bases are shared with TRBD2. Germline trimming cut 0 bases from V and 5 bases from J; bases unmatched to any gene: 9. Germline assignment: CDR1 SGDLS and CDR2 YYNGEE. The CDR3 spans 16 residues. Here the CDR3 reads CASSVGRGGLRETQYF. As DNA, the CDR3 is TGTGCCAGCAGCGTAGGACGGGGGGGCCTCAGGGAGACCCAGTACTTC. Drawing the rest from reference TRBV9 and TRBJ2-5, the complete variable domain is DSGVTQTPKHLITATGQRVTLRCSPRSGDLSVYWYQQSLDQGLQFLIQYYNGEERAKGNILERFSAQQFPDLHSELNLSSLELGDSALYFCASSVGRGGLRETQYFGPGTRLLVL.

V usage is TRBV5-1 and J usage is TRBJ2-1; TRBD2 agrees at 11 bases. Germline V gene sequence: CDR1 SGHRS, CDR2 YFSETQ. This CDR3 comprises 18 residues. V lost 4 bases and J lost 6; bases outside the gene matches: 15. CDR3 sequence: CASSPTSGITRQGNEQFF. Here the CDR3 DNA reads TGCGCCAGCAGCCCGACTAGCGGGATAACGCGTCAAGGCAATGAGCAGTTCTTC. The entire variable domain, with the rest obtained from reference TRBV5-1 and TRBJ2-1, is as follows: KAGVTQTPRYLIKTRGQQVTLSCSPISGHRSVSWYQQTPGQGLQFLFEYFSETQRNKGNFPGRFSGRQFSNSRSEMNVSTLELGDSALYLCASSPTSGITRQGNEQFFGPGTRLTVL.

This chain uses TRBV15 with TRBJ1-6; tentatively, D is TRBD1 (6 bases). Per the germline V gene, CDR1 is LNHNV and CDR2 is YYDKDF (reference sequence). This CDR3 is built from 14 residues. Trimming cost V 3 bases and J 6 bases, with 9 bases left between them. The CDR3 region is CATSSNRANSPLHF. The CDR3 coding sequence is TGTGCCACCAGCAGTAACAGGGCTAATTCACCCCTCCACTTT.

The V call is TRBV19, the J call TRBJ1-1, with 7 bases identical to TRBD1. The CDR3 is 14 amino acids. Trimming took 7 bases from V and 1 from J; bases not matched to a gene: 6. CDR1 LNHDA and CDR2 SQIVND come from the germline V gene (reference sequence). DNA of the CDR3: TGTGCCAGTATGCGCGACAGGGAGAACACTGAAGCTTTCTTT. Protein sequence: CASMRDRENTEAFF.